The clone carrying this T cell receptor beta chain showed up many times. Its specificity is not known. After 5'RACE with constant-segment primers, TCR alpha and TCR beta cDNA libraries carrying sample barcodes and UMIs were obtained. One entry per CDR3 protein, called by TCRdb with MiXCR from the 5' RACE reads. The data contain around 200,000 distinct CDR3 sequences, around 20% of them seen just once; the ten biggest clones take up 3.9%. Trimming shortened V by 4 bases and J by 7 bases, and 9 bases separated the two germline ends. The CDR3 has 12 amino acids. CDR1 is MNHEY, CDR2 SVGEGT, per germline. This specimen comes from a study of T-cell memory formation after mild COVID-19. Study-level findings and limits: Chiefly within CM and EM were the contracting CD4+ clones; CD8+ ones were within EMRA. The study detected some responding clones in pre-infection memory, suggesting cross-reactive memory joined.

The TCR originated in a young man who had mild COVID-19 (a few samples of this study predate the infection). Cell type and time point are not known. The chain employs TRBV6-2 or TRBV6-3 and TRBJ2-3; TRBD2 might be the D (5 bases). The sequenced sample consisted of PBMCs or a T cell subset sorted from them (not recorded which). The CDR3 DNA reads TGTGCCAGCAGTTCGAGGGTCCATACGCAGTATTTT. Translated, it gives CASSSRVHTQYF.